These 16 T cell receptor beta chains were sequenced from one sample in a study of CD8+CD57+ T cells in acquired aplastic anemia. Those patients picked for sequencing had displayed CD8+CD57+ cell expansion on flow cytometry. Profiles of TCR beta VDJ and CDR3 were generated from a genomic DNA template. Via MiXCR, TCRdb re-called the reads, giving one row per CDR3 protein. The sample contains roughly 98,000 distinct CDR3 sequences, about 66% of which appear only once. Input material: sorted CD4+, CD8+, or CD8+CD57+ T cells (not recorded which) from PBMCs. These receptors were taken from a human donor with aplastic anemia.

The chain employs TRBV12-3 or TRBV12-4 and TRBJ1-3, with a weak D call TRBD1 (6 bases). This CDR3 has 14 residues. Trimming pared 5 bases from V and 5 bases from J, leaving 13 bases between. The CDR3 DNA reads TGTGCCAGCAGTCCCCAGGGGCAGAGAAACACCATATATTTT. Its translation is CASSPQGQRNTIYF.

J is TRBJ1-1 and V is TRBV11-2; D remains unclear. Trimming removed 0 bases from V and 11 bases from J, with 13 bases in between. Germline CDR1 SGHAT, CDR2 FQNNGV. The CDR3 has 13 residues. CDR3 bases: TGTGCCAGCAGCTTAGATGCGGGCATCGAGGCTTTCTTT. It encodes CASSLDAGIEAFF.

V gene TRBV7-2 combines with J gene TRBJ2-1, with D hard to call. Germline CDR1 is SGHTA and CDR2 is FQGNSA. This CDR3 contains 11 residues. The ends were cut back, 1 base at V and 9 bases at J, with 4 bases in the middle. The DNA of the CDR3 is TGTGCCAGCAGCTTAGGGCCTGAGCAGTTCTTC. Protein: CASSLGPEQFF.

The chain recombines TRBV10-3 with TRBJ1-1; D might be TRBD1 (6 bases). CDR3 length: 14 residues. Germline V gene sequence: CDR1 ENHRY, CDR2 SYGVKD. Trimming left V 7 bases short and J 1 base short, with 13 bases between. The CDR3 here is CAITQKGGNTEAFF. The CDR3 DNA is TGTGCCATCACACAAAAAGGGGGGAACACTGAAGCTTTCTTT.

This clonotype has at least ten counts. The chain employs TRBV19 and TRBJ2-7, with 15 positions matching TRBD2. This CDR3 region has 20 residues. The V segment lost 5 bases and the J segment 0 bases; nucleotides outside the gene matches: 14. Germline CDR1 is LNHDA and CDR2 is SQIVND (reference sequence). CDR3 in DNA: TGTGCCAGTAGTTCATTGTGGGGGACTAGCGGGGGGTCCGGCTCCTACGAGCAGTACTTC. Translating it yields CASSSLWGTSGGSGSYEQYF.

There are many counts of this clonotype. This chain connects TRBV7-6 to TRBJ2-7, with 10 positions matching TRBD2. Germline loops: CDR1 SGHVS, CDR2 FNYEAQ. The J segment lost 3 bases and the V segment lost 5 bases, leaving 7 bases of the junction unmatched. The CDR3 sequence is 15 residues long. For the CDR3, the DNA is TGTGCCAGCAGCCCCGCGGCTAGCGGGAGCTACGAGCAGTACTTC. It is translated as CASSPAASGSYEQYF.

The CDR3 bases are TGTGCCAGCTCACCACAGGGGGCGAACACTGAAGCTTTCTTT. Translation gives CASSPQGANTEAFF. This chain connects TRBV18 to TRBJ1-1; TRBD1 agrees at 7 bases. The trim removed 1 base at V and 1 base at J, leaving 0 bases unmatched. CDR3 length: 14 amino acids. Germline V gives CDR1 KGHSH, CDR2 LQKENI. Supplemented by reference TRBV18 and TRBJ1-1, the full variable domain reads NAGVMQNPRHLVRRRGQEARLRCSPMKGHSHVYWYRQLPEEGLKFMVYLQKENIIDESGMPKERFSAEFPKEGPSILRIQQVVRGDSAAYFCASSPQGANTEAFFGQGTRLTVV.

This clonotype appeared a single time. The rearrangement links TRBV5-1 to TRBJ1-1; 9 bases fit TRBD1. The CDR3 contains 15 residues. Germline V CDR1 and CDR2: SGHRS, YFSETQ. Trimming cost V 3 bases and J 5 bases; bases outside gene matches: 8. This CDR3 reads CASSSQGQGDTEAFF. The CDR3 region has the DNA TGCGCCAGCAGCTCGCAGGGACAGGGTGATACTGAAGCTTTCTTT.

Note on this clonotype: An end of the junction differs from the germline gene, which may be a read error. The chain carries TRBV7-9 and TRBJ2-7; D possibly corresponds to TRBD1 (5 bases). Germline CDR1 and CDR2: SEHNR and FQNEAQ (reference sequence). The CDR3 has 13 residues. CDR3 sequence: CASSQGIFYEHYF. CDR3 bases: TGTGCCAGCAGCCAGGGCATCTTCTACGAGCATTACTTC.

This clonotype turned up a few times. The chain joins TRBV29-1 to TRBJ2-3, with 10 bases fitting TRBD1. CDR3 length: 14 amino acids. With 4 bases clipped from V and 5 bases from J, the junction kept 6 bases outside the gene matches. Per germline, CDR1 SQVTM and CDR2 ANQGSEA. CDR3: CSVVRTGGLDTQYF. Here the CDR3 DNA reads TGCAGCGTTGTCCGGACAGGGGGGTTAGATACGCAGTATTTT.

The rearrangement joins TRBV2 to TRBJ1-4; tentatively, D is TRBD1 (5 bases). This CDR3 has 14 amino acids. CDR1 SNHLY and CDR2 FYNNEI come from the germline V gene. V gave up 7 bases and J gave up 6 bases, with 15 bases separating them. DNA for the CDR3: TGTGCCAGCAAGGTCAGGGTTGTGTATGAAAAACTGTTTTTT. Encoded protein: CASKVRVVYEKLFF.

This clonotype was observed a few times. V is TRBV2 and J is TRBJ2-3; D remains unclear. Germline V gene lookup returns CDR1 SNHLY and CDR2 FYNNEI. CDR3 length: 12 residues. The CDR3 DNA sequence: TGTTTGGGCAGGAGTGACACAGATACGCAGTATTTT. Translating it yields CLGRSDTDTQYF.

This clonotype was recorded once. The chain employs TRBV29-1 and TRBJ2-1, with 7 bases fitting TRBD1. V was pared by 7 bases and J by 0 bases, with 6 bases of the junction left unmatched. The V gene's germline CDR1 is SQVTM and CDR2 ANQGSEA. CDR3 size: 14 residues. The CDR3 loop is CSAIRDSSYNEQFF. CDR3 bases: TGCAGCGCCATCCGGGACAGCTCCTACAATGAGCAGTTCTTC.

J is TRBJ2-5 and V is TRBV7-6; D is unclear. Trimming removed 4 bases at V and 2 bases at J, with 14 bases between. Germline V gene lookup returns CDR1 SGHVS and CDR2 FNYEAQ. The length of the CDR3 is 15 residues. The CDR3 loop reads CASSSTGSPQETQYF. The CDR3 DNA sequence: TGTGCCAGCAGCTCAACCGGGTCCCCGCAAGAGACCCAGTACTTC.

The chain carries TRBV5-1 and TRBJ1-1, with 8 bases lining up with TRBD1. Trimming removed 4 bases from V and 4 bases from J; junction bases left unmatched: 6. This CDR3 comprises 14 residues. CDR1 and CDR2 (germline): SGHRS, YFSETQ. CDR3 amino acids: CASSPRTGLTEAFF. The CDR3 bases are TGCGCCAGCAGCCCCAGGACAGGGCTCACTGAAGCTTTCTTT.

The V call is TRBV15, the J call TRBJ2-7, with TRBD2 matching 13 bases. CDR3 length: 18 amino acids. V lost 1 base, J lost 0 bases, and 6 bases stayed unmatched. Germline CDR1 reads LNHNV; CDR2 reads YYDKDF (reference sequence). The CDR3 DNA follows: TGTGCCACCAGCAGAGCGGGACTAGCGGGACCCAGCTCCTACGAGCAGTACTTC. It codes for CATSRAGLAGPSSYEQYF.